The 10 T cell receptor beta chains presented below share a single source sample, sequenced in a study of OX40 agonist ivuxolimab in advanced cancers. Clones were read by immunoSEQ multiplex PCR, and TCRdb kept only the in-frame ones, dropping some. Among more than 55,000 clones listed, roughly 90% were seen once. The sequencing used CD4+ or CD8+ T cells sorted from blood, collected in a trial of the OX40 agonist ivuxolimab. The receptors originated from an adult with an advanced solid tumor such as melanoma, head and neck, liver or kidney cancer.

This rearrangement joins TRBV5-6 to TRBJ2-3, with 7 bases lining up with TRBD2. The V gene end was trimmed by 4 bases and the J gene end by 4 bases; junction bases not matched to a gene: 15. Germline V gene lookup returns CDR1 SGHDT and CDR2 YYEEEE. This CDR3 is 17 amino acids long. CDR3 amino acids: CASSLPLASGRPDTQYF. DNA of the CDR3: TGTGCCAGCAGCCTCCCTTTGGCTAGCGGTCGGCCAGATACGCAGTATTTT.

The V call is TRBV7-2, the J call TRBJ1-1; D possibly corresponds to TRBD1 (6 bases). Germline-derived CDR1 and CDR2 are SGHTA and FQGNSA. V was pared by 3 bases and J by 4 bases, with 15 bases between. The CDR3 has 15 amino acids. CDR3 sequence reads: CASSFASGVSTEAFF. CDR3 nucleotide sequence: TGTGCCAGCAGCTTCGCATCAGGGGTGAGCACTGAAGCTTTCTTT.

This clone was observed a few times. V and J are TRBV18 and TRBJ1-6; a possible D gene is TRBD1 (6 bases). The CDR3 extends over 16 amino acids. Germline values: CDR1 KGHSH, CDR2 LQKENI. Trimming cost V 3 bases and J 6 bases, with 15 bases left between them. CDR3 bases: TGTGCCAGCTCACCCTCTACCGGGACAAGTAATTCACCCCTCCACTTT. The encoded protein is CASSPSTGTSNSPLHF. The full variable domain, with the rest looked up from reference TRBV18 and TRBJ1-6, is NAGVMQNPRHLVRRRGQEARLRCSPMKGHSHVYWYRQLPEEGLKFMVYLQKENIIDESGMPKERFSAEFPKEGPSILRIQQVVRGDSAAYFCASSPSTGTSNSPLHFGNGTRLTVT.

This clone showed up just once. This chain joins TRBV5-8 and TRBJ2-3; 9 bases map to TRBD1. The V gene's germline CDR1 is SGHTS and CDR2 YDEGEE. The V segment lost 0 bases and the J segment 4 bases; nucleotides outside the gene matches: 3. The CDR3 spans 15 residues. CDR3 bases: TGTGCCAGCAGCTTGGACGGACAGGGGTCAGATACGCAGTATTTT. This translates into CASSLDGQGSDTQYF. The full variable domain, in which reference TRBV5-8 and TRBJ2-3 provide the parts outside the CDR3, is EAGVTQSPTHLIKTRGQQATLRCSPISGHTSVYWYQQALGLGLQFLLWYDEGEERNRGNFPPRFSGRQFPNYSSELNVNALELEDSALYLCASSLDGQGSDTQYFGPGTRLTVL.

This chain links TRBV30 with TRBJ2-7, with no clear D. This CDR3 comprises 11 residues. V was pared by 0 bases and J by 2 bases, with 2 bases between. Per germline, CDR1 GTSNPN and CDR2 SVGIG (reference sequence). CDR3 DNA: TGTGCCTGGAGTGTAACCTACGAGCAGTACTTC. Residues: CAWSVTYEQYF. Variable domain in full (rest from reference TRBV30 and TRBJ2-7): SQTIHQWPATLVQPVGSPLSLECTVEGTSNPNLYWYRQAAGRGLQLLFYSVGIGQISSEVPQNLSASRPQDRQFILSSKKLLLSDSGFYLCAWSVTYEQYFGPGTRLTVT.

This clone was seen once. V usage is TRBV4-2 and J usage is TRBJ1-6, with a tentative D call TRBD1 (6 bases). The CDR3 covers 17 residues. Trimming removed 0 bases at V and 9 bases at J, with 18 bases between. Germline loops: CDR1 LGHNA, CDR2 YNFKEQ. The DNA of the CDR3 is TGTGCCAGCAGCCAAGAGTTCGGGGGGCAGGGAGGTTCACCCCTCCACTTT. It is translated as CASSQEFGGQGGSPLHF.

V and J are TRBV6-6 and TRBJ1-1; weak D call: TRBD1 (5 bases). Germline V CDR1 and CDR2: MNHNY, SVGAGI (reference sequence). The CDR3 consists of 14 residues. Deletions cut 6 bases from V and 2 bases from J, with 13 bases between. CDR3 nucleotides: TGTGCCAGCAGGGCCCCAGGGTTTAACACTGAAGCTTTCTTT. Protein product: CASRAPGFNTEAFF.

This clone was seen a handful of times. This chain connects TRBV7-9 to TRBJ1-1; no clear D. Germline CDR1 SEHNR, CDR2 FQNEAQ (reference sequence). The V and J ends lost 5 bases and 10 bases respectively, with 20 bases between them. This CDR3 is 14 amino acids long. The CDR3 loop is CASSSRDKGWPAFF. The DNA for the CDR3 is TGTGCCAGCAGCAGTCGCGACAAAGGCTGGCCAGCTTTCTTT.

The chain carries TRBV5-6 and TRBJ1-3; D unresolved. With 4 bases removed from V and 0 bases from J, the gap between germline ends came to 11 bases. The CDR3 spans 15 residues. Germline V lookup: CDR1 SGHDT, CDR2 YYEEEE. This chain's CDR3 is CASSQPQFSGNTIYF. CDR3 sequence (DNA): TGTGCCAGCAGCCAGCCGCAGTTCTCTGGAAACACCATATATTTT.

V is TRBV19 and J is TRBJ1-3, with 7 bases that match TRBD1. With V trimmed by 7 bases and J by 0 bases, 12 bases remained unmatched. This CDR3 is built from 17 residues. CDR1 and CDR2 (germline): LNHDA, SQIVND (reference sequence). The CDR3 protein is CASTNAGQFFSGNTIYF. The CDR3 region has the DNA TGTGCCAGTACCAACGCGGGACAGTTCTTCTCTGGAAACACCATATATTTT.